Below are 4 T cell receptor beta chains sequenced from a single sample in a study of identical twins. TCRdb used MiXCR to reprocess the 5' RACE reads, holding one entry per CDR3 protein. The sample yields around 960,000 distinct CDR3 sequences, roughly 12% seen once. The data were also submitted as part of a second study, on yellow fever vaccine responses in identical twins.

Sequenced material: PBMCs. These TCRs come from a woman aged 18-30 years in good health.

This clonotype was recorded at least ten times. The chain carries TRBV20-1 and TRBJ2-7; maybe TRBD1 (6 bases). The V gene's germline CDR1 is DFQATT and CDR2 SNEGSKA (reference sequence). V was trimmed by 8 bases and J by 0 bases, leaving 14 bases between them. This CDR3 comprises 13 residues. The CDR3 bases are TGCAGTACGGACAGCCCGAGCTCCTACGAGCAGTACGTC. This translates into CSTDSPSSYEQYV.

The chain employs TRBV20-1 and TRBJ2-3, with TRBD2 matching 7 bases. CDR1 and CDR2 (germline): DFQATT, SNEGSKA (reference sequence). This CDR3 contains 15 residues. J was trimmed by 0 bases and V by 3 bases; bases with no gene match: 6. DNA for the CDR3: TGCAGTGCTAGTGTCCTAGCGGTTAGCACAGATACGCAGTATTTT. This encodes CSASVLAVSTDTQYF.

V is TRBV10-3 and J is TRBJ2-2; 10 bases are shared with TRBD2. Looked up from germline, CDR1 is ENHRY and CDR2 is SYGVKD. V dropped 11 bases and J dropped 8; count of bases not matched to a gene: 26. The length of the CDR3 is 19 residues. This CDR3 reads CASATGEHRLAGAAGELFF. The CDR3 DNA reads as TGTGCCTCTGCCACGGGGGAGCATCGCCTAGCGGGAGCAGCTGGGGAGCTGTTTTTT.

In its sample, this clonotype was seen many times. The chain employs TRBV20-1 and TRBJ1-2, with D uncertain. The V end lost 5 bases, the J end lost 2 bases, and 12 bases lay between the germline ends. This CDR3 is built from 13 residues. Germline V gene sequence: CDR1 DFQATT, CDR2 SNEGSKA (reference sequence). The CDR3 protein is CSAPLIHNYGYTF. In DNA, the CDR3 is TGCAGTGCTCCCCTGATCCACAACTATGGCTACACCTTC.